The 11 T cell receptor beta chains presented below share a single source sample, sequenced in a study of esophageal squamous cell carcinoma under preoperative chemotherapy (dated by TCRdb to the late 2010s). The time point label, read with the paper, signifies: after preoperative PTX-NDP chemotherapy. The receptor library was made with PCR. TCRdb lists the instrument as HiSeq X Ten. The raw public reads went through TCRdb reprocessing: fastp at Q25, MiXCR clone calling, in-frame beta chains kept. Entries that share a CDR3 protein sequence are merged under the most common genes and DNA. The sample includes roughly 9,600 distinct CDR3 sequences, with about 52% observed a single time. Clones ranked in the top ten supply 12% to 15% of the sample. Specimen collection occurred from a patient given preoperative chemotherapy. The receptor set was obtained from a human donor with esophageal squamous cell carcinoma. The donor label of this sample is uncertain.

The chain employs TRBV12-3 or TRBV12-4 and TRBJ2-5; 10 nucleotides align to TRBD2. The better agreement between TRBJ2-1 and the DNA end casts doubt on the J call. The CDR3 totals 17 residues. CDR3: CASSPHLAGVAKNIQFF. CDR3 in DNA: TGTGCCAGCAGTCCCCACCTAGCGGGGGTAGCCAAAAACATTCAGTTCTTC.

This clonotype was detected ten times or more. This chain uses TRBV11-3 with TRBJ2-1; the D is unclear. From germline, CDR1 is SGHNT and CDR2 YENEEA. The CDR3 length is 12 residues. V was pared by 0 bases and J by 9 bases, with 6 bases between. CDR3 sequence: CASSLDPSEQFF. The CDR3 DNA is TGTGCCAGCAGCTTAGATCCCTCTGAGCAGTTCTTC. Full variable domain (outside the CDR3, taken from reference TRBV11-3 and TRBJ2-1): EAGVVQSPRYKIIEKKQPVAFWCNPISGHNTLYWYLQNLGQGPELLIRYENEEAVDDSQLPKDRFSAERLKGVDSTLKIQPAELGDSAVYLCASSLDPSEQFFGPGTRLTVL.

This clonotype has at least ten counts. The chain has TRBV4-1 and TRBJ1-5; 12 bases are a match to TRBD1. CDR1 MGHRA and CDR2 YSYEKL come from the germline V gene. V gave up 3 bases and J gave up 3 bases; unmatched junction bases: 9. The CDR3 totals 18 residues. Here the CDR3 reads CASSHRTGTGGFNQPQHF. The DNA of the CDR3 is TGCGCCAGCAGCCACCGAACCGGGACAGGGGGCTTCAATCAGCCCCAGCATTTT.

V gene TRBV6-1 combines with J gene TRBJ1-1, with D hard to call. From germline, CDR1 is MNHNS and CDR2 SASEGT. Between the trimmed V and J ends, which lost 4 bases and 4 bases, there was a span of 7 bases. This CDR3 spans 12 amino acids. The DNA for the CDR3 is TGTGCCAGCAGTGCCGGTATCACTGAAGCTTTCTTT. Protein sequence: CASSAGITEAFF.

To note about this clonotype: A read error may account for a junction end that differs from germline. The chain links TRBV6-5 to TRBJ2-3, with a possible D match to TRBD2 (5 bases). Germline lookup yields CDR1 MNHEY and CDR2 SVGAGI. The length of the CDR3 is 13 residues. This CDR3 is CASSSGRADAQYF. The CDR3 DNA reads as TGTGCCAGCAGTTCTGGGAGAGCAGATGCGCAGTATTTT.

Many counts were recorded for this clonotype. For the CDR3, the DNA is TGCGCCAGCAGCCAAGTCGGCGGGGGGGGATACAATGAGCAGTTCTTC. Encoded protein: CASSQVGGGGYNEQFF. V gene TRBV4-1 combines with J gene TRBJ2-1, with 9 bases aligning to TRBD2. V lost 1 base and J lost 4; bases outside the gene matches: 5. The CDR3 is 16 amino acids. The germline V gene has CDR1 MGHRA and CDR2 YSYEKL.

Of note for this clonotype: No conserved phenylalanine or tryptophan ends this CDR3, so it is likely a read error. The DNA is left out, because the CDR3 cannot be placed on it with certainty; the CDR3 is given as TCRdb lists it. The chain recombines TRBV6-1 with TRBJ2-6; the tabulated D call, TRBD2, remains unverified against the DNA. Counting both end residues, the CDR3 totals 21 amino acids. Germline loops: CDR1 MNHNS, CDR2 SASEGT. This chain's CDR3 is CASSGPGLEWGLPYNEQYFGA.

The sample holds a few counts of this clonotype. V usage is TRBV12-5 and J usage is TRBJ1-5, with D maybe TRBD1 (6 bases). CDR3 length equals 14 residues. The germline V gene has CDR1 LGHNT and CDR2 FRNRAP. Trimming removed 3 bases at V and 12 bases at J, with 18 bases between. CDR3: CASGLAGVDRVQHF. DNA for the CDR3: TGTGCTAGTGGTTTAGCAGGGGTCGATAGGGTCCAGCATTTT.

This clonotype is large in the sample. The chain couples TRBV6-1 to TRBJ2-5; 8 nucleotides align to TRBD2. CDR3 length equals 19 residues. Trimming cost V 4 bases and J 11 bases; bases outside gene matches: 27. Per germline, CDR1 MNHNS and CDR2 SASEGT. This chain's CDR3 is CASSGPGLEWGLPYNEQYF. The CDR3, as DNA: TGTGCCAGCAGTGGTCCGGGACTAGAGTGGGGACTACCTTACAATGAGCAGTACTTC.

This clonotype has just a few counts. The chain employs TRBV7-8 and TRBJ1-2; a weak D match, TRBD1 (5 bases). The V end was cut by 5 bases, the J end by 8 bases, with 15 bases between. The CDR3 covers 13 residues. Germline loops: CDR1 SGHVS, CDR2 FQNEAQ. The DNA of the CDR3 is TGTGCCAGCAGCCCCCGAGCAGGGCACGGCTACACCTTC. Protein product: CASSPRAGHGYTF.

This chain connects TRBV7-8 to TRBJ2-1, with D possibly TRBD2 on 6 matching bases. The DNA matches TRBJ2-7 better at its end, which makes the J call doubtful. This CDR3 has 13 residues. Germline CDR1 and CDR2: SGHVS and FQNEAQ. The CDR3 DNA reads as TGTGCCAGCAGCTTAGGGACTAACAATGAGCAGTACTTC. This sequence encodes CASSLGTNNEQYF.